This T cell receptor (beta chain) was observed in a study of cytomegalovirus exposure and HLA in healthy donors. Donors counted as nominally healthy when sampled, yet unrecorded immune exposures were likely. About this clone itself: The antigen is not known.

The length of the CDR3 is 17 residues. The J segment lost 9 bases and the V segment lost 1 base, leaving 14 bases of the junction unmatched. Germline CDR1 reads MGHDK; CDR2 reads SYGVNS. The study, taken as a whole, reports: Sequencing probably produced one cluster of sequence variants that were highly shared. In terms of immune exposure information, only CMV serostatus was available. Donors belonging to an Asian-associated ancestry cluster reportedly showed fewer N-insertions in productive TCRs than the roughly 670-donor mean, according to what a later analysis found.

In the PCR, 60 Vbeta and 13 Jbeta primers were used. Profiled with immunoSEQ multiplex PCR; TCRdb holds only in-frame clones, not every one. The sample lists 100,000 to 150,000 clones, 81% occurring once. The chain is built from TRBV25-1 and TRBJ2-1; 8 nucleotides line up with TRBD2. The sample consisted of PBMCs. This clonotype was sampled from a middle-aged woman in good health and CMV-seropositive. The CDR3 reads CASSESASGPLLGEQFF. In DNA, the CDR3 is TGTGCCAGCAGTGAATCGGCTAGCGGGCCGCTTTTGGGTGAGCAGTTCTTC. Using reference TRBV25-1 and TRBJ2-1 for the parts outside the CDR3, the full variable domain is EADIYQTPRYLVIGTGKKITLECSQTMGHDKMYWYQQDPGMELHLIHYSYGVNSTEKGDLSSESTVSRIRTEHFPLTLESARPSHTSQYLCASSESASGPLLGEQFFGPGTRLTVL.